This T cell receptor beta chain was captured in a study of radiation and T cells in renal cell carcinoma. Study overall: Nephrectomy followed 15 Gy stereotactic body radiation by 4 weeks.

CDR3 length: 16 residues. Germline loops: CDR1 LNHDA, CDR2 SQIVND (reference sequence). Trimming cost V 7 bases and J 2 bases, with 18 bases left between them. This clone has just one count. What it recognizes is unknown. Time point indicated: baseline pretreatment blood. As to treatment: 15 Gy SBRT to primary tumor, nephrectomy 4 weeks later. Radiation-treated patients gave blood at baseline, week 2 and week 4. Clones were read by immunoSEQ multiplex PCR, and TCRdb kept only the in-frame ones, dropping some. Of about 130,000 clones in the sample, roughly 90% were seen once. Study-level findings and limits: From baseline, blood top tumor clonotypes peaked at 2 weeks post-radiation.

The receptor was derived from a woman in her forties or fifties with renal cell carcinoma. The chain links TRBV19 to TRBJ1-5; D may be TRBD1 (6 bases). The sample was blood, taken from a patient whose treatment included radiotherapy and nephrectomy. The CDR3 nucleotides read TGTGCCAGTACCCCGGGGGGAAGGGGGGGCAATCAGCCCCAGCATTTT. Its protein product is CASTPGGRGGNQPQHF.